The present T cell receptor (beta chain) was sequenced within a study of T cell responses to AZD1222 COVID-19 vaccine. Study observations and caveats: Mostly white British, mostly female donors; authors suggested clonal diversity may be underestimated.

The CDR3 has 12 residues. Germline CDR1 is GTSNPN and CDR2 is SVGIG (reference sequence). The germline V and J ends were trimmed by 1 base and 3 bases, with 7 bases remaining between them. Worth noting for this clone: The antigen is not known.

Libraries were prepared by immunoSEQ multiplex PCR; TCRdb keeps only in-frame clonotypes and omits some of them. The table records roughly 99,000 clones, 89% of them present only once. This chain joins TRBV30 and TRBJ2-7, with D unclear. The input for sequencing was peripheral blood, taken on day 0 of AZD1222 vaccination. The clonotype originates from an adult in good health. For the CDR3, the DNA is TGTGCCTGGAGTGCTCTCCGCTACGAGCAGTACTTC. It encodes CAWSALRYEQYF.